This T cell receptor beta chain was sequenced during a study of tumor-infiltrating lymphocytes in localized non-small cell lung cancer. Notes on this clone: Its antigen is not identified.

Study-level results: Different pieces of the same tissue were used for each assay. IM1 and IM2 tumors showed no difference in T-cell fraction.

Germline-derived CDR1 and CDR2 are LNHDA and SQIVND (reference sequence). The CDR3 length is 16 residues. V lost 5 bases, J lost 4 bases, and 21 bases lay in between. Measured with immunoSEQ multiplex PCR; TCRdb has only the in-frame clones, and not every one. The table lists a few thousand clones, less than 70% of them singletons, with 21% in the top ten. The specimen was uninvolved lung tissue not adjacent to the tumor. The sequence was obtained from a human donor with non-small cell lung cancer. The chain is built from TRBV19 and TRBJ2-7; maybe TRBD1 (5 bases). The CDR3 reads CASSPQRTIGKYEQYF. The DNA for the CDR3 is TGTGCCAGTAGTCCGCAAAGGACAATCGGAAAATACGAGCAGTACTTC.